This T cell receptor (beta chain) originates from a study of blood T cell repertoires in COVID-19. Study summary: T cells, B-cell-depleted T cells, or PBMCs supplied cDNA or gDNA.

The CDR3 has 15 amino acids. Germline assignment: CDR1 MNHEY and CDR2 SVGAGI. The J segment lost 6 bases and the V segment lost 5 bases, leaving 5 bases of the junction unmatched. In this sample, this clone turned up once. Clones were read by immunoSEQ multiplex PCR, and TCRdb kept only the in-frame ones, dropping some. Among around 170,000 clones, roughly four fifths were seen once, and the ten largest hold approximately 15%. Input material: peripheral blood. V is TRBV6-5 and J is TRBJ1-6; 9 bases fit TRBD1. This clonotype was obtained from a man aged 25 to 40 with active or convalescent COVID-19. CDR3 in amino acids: CASSLRDRVNSPLHF. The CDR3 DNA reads TGTGCCAGCAGTCTCCGGGACAGGGTTAATTCACCCCTCCACTTT.